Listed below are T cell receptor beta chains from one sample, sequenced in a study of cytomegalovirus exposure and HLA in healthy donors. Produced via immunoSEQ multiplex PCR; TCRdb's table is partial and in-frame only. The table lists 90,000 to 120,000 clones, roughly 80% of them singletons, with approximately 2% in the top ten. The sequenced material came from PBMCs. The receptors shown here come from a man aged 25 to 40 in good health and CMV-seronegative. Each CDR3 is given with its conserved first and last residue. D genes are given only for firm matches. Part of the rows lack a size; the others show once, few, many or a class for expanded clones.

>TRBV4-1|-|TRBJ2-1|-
CASSQDQRDEQFF
TGCGCCAGCAGCCAAGATCAACGGGATGAGCAGTTCTTC
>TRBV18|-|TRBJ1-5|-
CASSGTDQPQHF
TGTGCCAGCTCAGGAACAGATCAGCCCCAGCATTTT
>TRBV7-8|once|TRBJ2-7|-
CASSQTDGGTYEQYF
TGTGCCAGCAGCCAGACGGACGGGGGAACCTACGAGCAGTACTTC
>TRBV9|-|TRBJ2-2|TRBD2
CASSGGREANTGELFF
TGTGCCAGCAGCGGTGGTCGGGAGGCGAACACCGGGGAGCTGTTTTTT
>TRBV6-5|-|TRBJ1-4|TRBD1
CASSYRSGTVNEKLFF
TGTGCCAGCAGTTATAGATCCGGGACAGTTAATGAAAAACTGTTTTTT
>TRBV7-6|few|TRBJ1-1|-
CASSVQGNTEAFF
TGTGCCAGCAGCGTTCAGGGGAACACTGAAGCTTTCTTT
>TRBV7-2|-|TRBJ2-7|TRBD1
CASSSPTGQGIEQYF
TGTGCCAGCAGCTCCCCCACGGGACAGGGCATAGAGCAGTACTTC
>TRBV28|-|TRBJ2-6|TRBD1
CASSLEDRDSLLSGANVLTF
TGTGCCAGCAGTTTAGAAGACCGGGACAGTCTCTTATCTGGGGCCAACGTCCTGACTTTC
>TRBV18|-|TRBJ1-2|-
CASSPTGQPHGYTF
TGTGCCAGCTCACCGACAGGTCAGCCCCACGGCTACACCTTC
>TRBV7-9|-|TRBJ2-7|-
CASSLVVGASYEQYF
TGTGCCAGCAGCTTAGTCGTGGGGGCTTCCTACGAGCAGTACTTC
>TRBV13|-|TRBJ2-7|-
CASSAGAVPEQYF
TGTGCCAGCAGCGCGGGGGCGGTCCCCGAGCAGTACTTC
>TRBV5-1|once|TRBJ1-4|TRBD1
CASSTGQGNEKLFF
TGCGCCAGCAGCACGGGACAGGGAAATGAAAAACTGTTTTTT
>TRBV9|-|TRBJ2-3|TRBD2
CASSVEPSGGTLDTQYF
TGTGCCAGCAGCGTAGAGCCTAGCGGGGGTACTCTAGATACGCAGTATTTT
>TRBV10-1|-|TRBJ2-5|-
CASSESPSGSETQYF
TGCGCCAGCAGTGAGTCTCCTAGTGGTTCGGAGACCCAGTACTTC
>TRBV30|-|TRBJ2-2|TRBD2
CAWSNSGSGTGELFF
TGTGCCTGGAGTAACAGCGGGAGTGGCACCGGGGAGCTGTTTTTT
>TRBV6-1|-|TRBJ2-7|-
CASNIGSATDMKQYF
TGTGCCAGCAATATCGGGAGCGCTACTGACATGAAGCAGTACTTC
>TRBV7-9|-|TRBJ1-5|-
CASSPPGTANQPQHF
TGTGCCAGCAGCCCCCCGGGGACTGCAAATCAGCCCCAGCATTTT
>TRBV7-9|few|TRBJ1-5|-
CASSHAGAGQPQHF
TGTGCCAGCAGCCATGCAGGGGCTGGTCAGCCCCAGCATTTT
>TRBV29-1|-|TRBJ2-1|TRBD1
CSVGQVYNEQFF
TGCAGCGTCGGACAGGTCTACAATGAGCAGTTCTTC
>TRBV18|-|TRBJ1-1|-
CASSFGENTEAFF
TGTGCCAGCTCTTTCGGAGAAAACACTGAAGCTTTCTTT
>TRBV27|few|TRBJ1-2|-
CASSLQGNYGYTF
TGTGCCAGCAGTTTGCAGGGGAACTATGGCTACACCTTC
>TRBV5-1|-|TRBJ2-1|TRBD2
CASSAGDLYNEQFF
TGCGCCAGCAGCGCGGGAGATCTCTACAATGAGCAGTTCTTC
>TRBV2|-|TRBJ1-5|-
CASREDQPQHF
TGTGCCAGCAGGGAGGATCAGCCCCAGCATTTT
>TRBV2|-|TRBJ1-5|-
CASSVDTGQPQHF
TGTGCCAGCAGTGTCGACACCGGTCAGCCCCAGCATTTT
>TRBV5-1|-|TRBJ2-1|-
CASTLGSDYNEQFF
TGCGCCAGCACCCTAGGGAGTGACTACAATGAGCAGTTCTTC
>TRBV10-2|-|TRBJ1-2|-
CASESPGGDGGYTF
TGCGCCAGCGAAAGCCCTGGAGGGGACGGTGGCTACACCTTC
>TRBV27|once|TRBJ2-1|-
CASSFRTYNEQFF
TGTGCCAGCAGCTTCAGGACCTACAATGAGCAGTTCTTC
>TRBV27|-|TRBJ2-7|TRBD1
CASSLLDRGSEQYF
TGTGCCAGCAGTTTATTGGACAGGGGCTCCGAGCAGTACTTC
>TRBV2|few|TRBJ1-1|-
CASSTTGLAEAFF
TGTGCCAGCAGTACTACAGGGCTCGCTGAAGCTTTCTTT
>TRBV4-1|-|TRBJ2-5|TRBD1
CASSHTKGQGRVETQYF
TGCGCCAGCAGCCATACGAAGGGACAGGGGAGAGTAGAGACCCAGTACTTC
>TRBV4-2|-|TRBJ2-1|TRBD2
CASSQAGTSGREEQFF
TGTGCCAGCAGCCAAGCCGGGACTAGCGGGAGGGAAGAGCAGTTCTTC
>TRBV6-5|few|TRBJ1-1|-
CASSNLGVGTEAFF
TGTGCCAGCAGTAACCTAGGGGTTGGAACTGAAGCTTTCTTT
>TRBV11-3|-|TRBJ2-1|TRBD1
CASSLGQVSYNEQFF
TGTGCCAGCAGTCTCGGACAGGTCTCCTACAATGAGCAGTTCTTC
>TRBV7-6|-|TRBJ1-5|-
CASSSGHWIRNQPQHF
TGTGCCAGCAGCTCGGGACATTGGATCCGCAATCAGCCCCAGCATTTT
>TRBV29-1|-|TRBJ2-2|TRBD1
CSVATGVVGELFF
TGCAGCGTTGCGACAGGGGTGGTCGGGGAGCTGTTTTTT
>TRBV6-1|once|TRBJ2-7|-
CASSVGTGGPYEQYF
TGTGCCAGCAGTGTGGGTACGGGGGGCCCCTACGAGCAGTACTTC
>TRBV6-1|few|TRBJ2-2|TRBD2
CASSVLAGDAGELFF
TGTGCCAGCAGTGTCCTAGCGGGAGACGCCGGGGAGCTGTTTTTT
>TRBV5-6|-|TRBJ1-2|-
CASSLVATGYTF
TGTGCCAGCAGCTTGGTGGCCACTGGCTACACCTTC
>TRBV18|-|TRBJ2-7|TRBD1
CASSPGTDYEQYF
TGTGCCAGCTCACCAGGGACAGACTACGAGCAGTACTTC
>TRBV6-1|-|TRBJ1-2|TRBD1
CASRTSGTGGDGYTF
TGTGCCAGCAGAACGTCCGGGACAGGGGGCGATGGCTACACCTTC
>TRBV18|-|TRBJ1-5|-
CASSPATGYQPQHF
TGTGCCAGCTCACCAGCGACAGGATATCAGCCCCAGCATTTT
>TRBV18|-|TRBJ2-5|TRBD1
CASSPGTGPETQYF
TGTGCCAGCTCACCGGGGACAGGCCCGGAGACCCAGTACTTC
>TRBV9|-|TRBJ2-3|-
CASSVAPVTDTQYF
TGTGCCAGCAGCGTAGCCCCAGTCACAGATACGCAGTATTTT
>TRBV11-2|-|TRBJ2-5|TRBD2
CASSLTEPGGETQYF
TGTGCCAGCAGCTTAACCGAACCGGGGGGAGAGACCCAGTACTTC
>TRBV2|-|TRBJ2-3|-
CASREGPSGTDTQYF
TGTGCCAGCAGGGAAGGGCCTAGCGGCACAGATACGCAGTATTTT